This TCR beta chain was recorded in a study of T cell repertoires in cytomegalovirus infection (dated by TCRdb to the late 2010s). For context, the study as a whole: Because public TCR beta signatures pointed to carriage of CMV infection together with the matching HLA type, the HLA type of each donor mattered for the analysis.

The germline V gene sets CDR1 to ENHRY and CDR2 to SYGVKD. Trimming at the junction amounts to 10 bases on V and 1 base on J, and the germline ends lie 13 bases apart. The CDR3 numbers 14 residues from cysteine through phenylalanine. The DNA shown is the 42-base CDR3, in frame from base 1. The paper as a whole reports these results and caveats: The ex vivo response was dominated by HLA-C-restricted CMV-specific TCR beta clonotypes, and the single most frequent clonotype in two of eight donors was supplied by these HLA-C-restricted clonotypes. Carriers of CMV infection plus the relevant HLA type were discriminated by the cumulative frequency of public TCR beta family members in the study cohort and in an independent approximately 360-donor cohort.

This clonotype was counted only a few times. No cognate antigen has been identified for it. No quality values exist for individual bases; no much larger clone is one base distant. Reads for this sample came from an Illumina HiSeq 1500. TCRdb reworked the public reads: Q25 trimming with fastp, MiXCR clone assembly, productive beta chains retained. Merged by CDR3 protein, the rows form single entries marked with the most common genes and DNA. Recorded for this sample are about 180,000 distinct CDR3 sequences; 17% of them occurred a single time. The top ten clonotypes cover around 25% of the sample. The chain links TRBV10-3 with TRBJ2-2, and the D gene may be TRBD1, 6 bases matching. The specimen sequenced was CD8+ T cells from PBMCs. The receptor comes from a human donor in good health (CMV status not recorded). Some clones in this sample may be carry-over from other donors' samples. CDR3 loop: CATFDRQNTGELFF. The sequenced DNA: TGTGCCACTTTCGACAGGCAGAACACCGGGGAGCTGTTTTTT.